This TCR beta chain emerged from a study of beta chain features in type 1 diabetes. Study-level results: The similarity of naive, central memory and Treg TCRB repertoires appeared greater among patients than among healthy donors.

CDR1 is LNHNV and CDR2 is YYDKDF in the germline V gene (reference sequence). The CDR3 has 15 residues. V lost 2 bases and J lost 3, with 11 bases in between. A word on this clone: Antigen specificity is unknown.

Expressed TCRB transcripts were sequenced after all isolated RNA was converted to cDNA. Some clones are missing from TCRdb's copy, which holds only in-frame ones; the method was immunoSEQ multiplex PCR. The sample yields roughly 41,000 clones, approximately 50% seen once. The sequencing sample was made of central memory CD4+ T cells from blood. This sequence joins TRBV15 and TRBJ1-5; D is possibly TRBD1 (6 bases). The origin of this receptor is a woman between 18 and 30 years old in good health. CDR3: CATSRTDRDNQPQHF. The CDR3 DNA follows: TGTGCCACCAGCAGAACGGACAGAGACAATCAGCCCCAGCATTTT.